This TCR beta chain was recorded in a study of identical twins. Study observations and caveats: Out-of-frame alpha sequences that twins shared showed excess low generation probability.

MiXCR, run by TCRdb on the 5' RACE reads, gives a single entry per CDR3 protein. The data show hundreds of thousands of distinct CDR3 sequences, less than 10% seen once. This clonotype has just a few counts. Its matching antigen is unknown. The data also belong to a second study, concerning yellow fever vaccine responses in identical twins.

Sequenced material: PBMCs. This receptor was identified in a woman aged 18-35 years in good health.

The CDR3 sequence is CASSYRRGGGNEQFF. DNA of the CDR3: TGTGCCAGCAGTTACCGGCGGGGAGGGGGGAATGAGCAGTTCTTC. V usage is TRBV6-2 or TRBV6-3 and J usage is TRBJ2-1; the D gene is possibly TRBD2 (7 bases). V lost 2 bases, J lost 7 bases, and 15 bases lay in between. The CDR3 has 15 amino acids. The germline CDR1 and CDR2 sequences are MNHEY and SVGEGT.